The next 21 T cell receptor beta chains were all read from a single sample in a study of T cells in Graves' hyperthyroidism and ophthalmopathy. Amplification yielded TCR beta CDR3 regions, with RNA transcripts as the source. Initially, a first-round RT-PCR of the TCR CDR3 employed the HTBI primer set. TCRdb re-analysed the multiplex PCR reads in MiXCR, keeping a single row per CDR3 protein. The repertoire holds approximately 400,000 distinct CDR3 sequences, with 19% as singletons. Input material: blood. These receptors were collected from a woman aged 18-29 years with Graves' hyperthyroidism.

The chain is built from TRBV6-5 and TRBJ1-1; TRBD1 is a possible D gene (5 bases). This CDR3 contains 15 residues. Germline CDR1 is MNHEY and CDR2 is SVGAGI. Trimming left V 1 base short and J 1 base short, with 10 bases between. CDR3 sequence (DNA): TGTGCCAGCAGTTACTTACCGGGGGGGAACACTGAAGCTTTCTTT. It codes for CASSYLPGGNTEAFF.

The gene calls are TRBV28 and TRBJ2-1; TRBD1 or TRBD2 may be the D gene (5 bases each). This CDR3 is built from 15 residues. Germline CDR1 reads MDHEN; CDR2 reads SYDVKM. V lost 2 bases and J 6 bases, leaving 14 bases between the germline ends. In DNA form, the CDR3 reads TGTGCCAGCAGTTTAGCCAGTGGGACCTTCAATGAGCAGTTCTTC. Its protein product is CASSLASGTFNEQFF.

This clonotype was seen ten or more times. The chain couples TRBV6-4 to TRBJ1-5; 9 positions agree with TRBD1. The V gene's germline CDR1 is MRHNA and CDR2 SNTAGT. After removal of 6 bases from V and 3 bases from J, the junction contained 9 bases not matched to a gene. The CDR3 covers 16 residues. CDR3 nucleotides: TGTGCCAGCAGGACCTCGGACAGGGGAGTCAATCAGCCCCAGCATTTT. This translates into CASRTSDRGVNQPQHF.

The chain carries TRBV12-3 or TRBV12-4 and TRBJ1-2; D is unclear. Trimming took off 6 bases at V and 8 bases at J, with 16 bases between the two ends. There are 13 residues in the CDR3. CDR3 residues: CASSRNTLRGYTF. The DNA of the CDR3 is TGTGCCAGCAGCCGAAACACTTTGAGGGGCTACACCTTC.

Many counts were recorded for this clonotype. This CDR3 reads CASGKGPWNYGYTF. The CDR3 coding sequence is TGTGCCAGCGGTAAGGGCCCCTGGAACTATGGCTACACCTTC. This chain links TRBV27 with TRBJ1-2; no clear D. Germline V lookup: CDR1 MNHEY, CDR2 SMNVEV (reference sequence). There are 14 residues in the CDR3. Trimming shortened V by 8 bases and J by 2 bases, and 15 bases separated the two germline ends.

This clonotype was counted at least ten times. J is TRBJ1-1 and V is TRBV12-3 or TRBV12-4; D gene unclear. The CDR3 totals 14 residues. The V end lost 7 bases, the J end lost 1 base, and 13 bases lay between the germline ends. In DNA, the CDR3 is TGTGCCAGCACCGTACGGGGAAAGAACACTGAAGCTTTCTTT. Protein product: CASTVRGKNTEAFF.

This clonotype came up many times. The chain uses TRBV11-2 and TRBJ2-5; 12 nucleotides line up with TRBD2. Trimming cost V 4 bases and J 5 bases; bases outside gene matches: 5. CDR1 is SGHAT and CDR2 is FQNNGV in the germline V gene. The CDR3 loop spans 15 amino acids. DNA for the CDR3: TGTGCCAGCAGCTCTAGGACTAGCGGGGTCGAGACCCAGTACTTC. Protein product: CASSSRTSGVETQYF.

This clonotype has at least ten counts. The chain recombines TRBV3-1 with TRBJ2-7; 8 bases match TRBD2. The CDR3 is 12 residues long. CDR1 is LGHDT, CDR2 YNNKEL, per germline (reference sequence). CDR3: CASGDIRYEQYF. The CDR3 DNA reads TGTGCTAGCGGGGACATCCGCTACGAGCAGTACTTC.

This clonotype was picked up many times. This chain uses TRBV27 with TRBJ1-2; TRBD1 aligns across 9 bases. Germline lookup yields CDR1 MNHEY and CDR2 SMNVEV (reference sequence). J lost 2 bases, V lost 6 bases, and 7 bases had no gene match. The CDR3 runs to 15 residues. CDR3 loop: CASRRTDRGNYGYTF. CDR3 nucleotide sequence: TGTGCCAGCAGGCGAACTGACAGGGGGAACTATGGCTACACCTTC.

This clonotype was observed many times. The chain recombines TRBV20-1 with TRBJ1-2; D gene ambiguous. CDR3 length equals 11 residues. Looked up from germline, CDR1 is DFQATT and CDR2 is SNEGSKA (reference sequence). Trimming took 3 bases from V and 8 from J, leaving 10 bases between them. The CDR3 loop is CSASVPGGYTF. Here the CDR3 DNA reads TGCAGTGCTAGCGTACCAGGAGGCTACACCTTC.

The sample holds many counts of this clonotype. The CDR3 spells CASSYGGQQFSQETQYF. In DNA, the CDR3 is TGTGCCAGCAGTTACGGAGGACAGCAATTCTCGCAAGAGACCCAGTACTTC. This sequence joins TRBV6-5 and TRBJ2-5, with D tentatively TRBD1 (6 bases). This CDR3 region has 17 residues. The V end was cut by 2 bases, the J end by 2 bases, with 18 bases between. Germline lookup yields CDR1 MNHEY and CDR2 SVGAGI.

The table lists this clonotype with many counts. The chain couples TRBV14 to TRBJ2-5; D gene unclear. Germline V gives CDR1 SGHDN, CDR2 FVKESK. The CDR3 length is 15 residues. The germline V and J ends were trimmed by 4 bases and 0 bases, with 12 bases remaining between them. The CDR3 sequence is CASSRKQWYQETQYF. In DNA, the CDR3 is TGTGCCAGCAGCCGCAAACAGTGGTACCAAGAGACCCAGTACTTC.

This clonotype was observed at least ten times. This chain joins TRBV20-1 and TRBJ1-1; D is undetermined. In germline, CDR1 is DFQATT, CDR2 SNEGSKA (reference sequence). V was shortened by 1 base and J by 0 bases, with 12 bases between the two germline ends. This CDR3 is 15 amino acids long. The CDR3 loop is CSARVSHTLNTEAFF. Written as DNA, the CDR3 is TGCAGTGCTAGAGTCTCCCATACTTTGAACACTGAAGCTTTCTTT.

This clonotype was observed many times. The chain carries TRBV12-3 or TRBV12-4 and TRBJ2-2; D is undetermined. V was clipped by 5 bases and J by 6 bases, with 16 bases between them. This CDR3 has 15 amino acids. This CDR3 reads CASSPRAKAAGELFF. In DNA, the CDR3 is TGTGCCAGCAGTCCCCGGGCGAAGGCAGCCGGGGAGCTGTTTTTT.

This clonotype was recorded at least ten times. The CDR3 region is CASSPYGPAGELFF. The CDR3 nucleotides are TGTGCCAGCAGTCCGTACGGGCCGGCCGGGGAGCTGTTTTTT. The chain recombines TRBV27 with TRBJ2-2; D remains unclear. CDR1 is MNHEY and CDR2 is SMNVEV in the germline V gene (reference sequence). With 5 bases removed from V and 6 bases from J, the gap between germline ends came to 13 bases. The CDR3 sequence is 14 residues long.

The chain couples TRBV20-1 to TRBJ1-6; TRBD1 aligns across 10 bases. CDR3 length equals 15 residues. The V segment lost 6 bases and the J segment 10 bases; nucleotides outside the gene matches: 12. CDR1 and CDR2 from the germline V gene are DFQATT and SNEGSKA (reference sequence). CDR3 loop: CSAETRQGALSPLHF. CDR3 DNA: TGCAGTGCGGAAACCCGACAGGGGGCTCTATCACCCCTCCACTTT.

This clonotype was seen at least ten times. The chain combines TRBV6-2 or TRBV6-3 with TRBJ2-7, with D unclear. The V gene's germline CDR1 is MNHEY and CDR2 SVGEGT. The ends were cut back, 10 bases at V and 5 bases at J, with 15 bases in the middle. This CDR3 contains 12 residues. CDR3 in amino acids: CATASGEHEQYF. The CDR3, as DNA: TGTGCCACCGCCAGTGGAGAACACGAGCAGTACTTC.

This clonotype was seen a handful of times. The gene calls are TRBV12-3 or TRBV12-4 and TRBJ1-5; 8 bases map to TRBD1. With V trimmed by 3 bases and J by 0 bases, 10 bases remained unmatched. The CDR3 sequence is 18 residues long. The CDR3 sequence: CASSFIGQGIYSNQPQHF. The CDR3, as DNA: TGTGCCAGCAGTTTTATTGGACAGGGAATCTATAGCAATCAGCCCCAGCATTTT.

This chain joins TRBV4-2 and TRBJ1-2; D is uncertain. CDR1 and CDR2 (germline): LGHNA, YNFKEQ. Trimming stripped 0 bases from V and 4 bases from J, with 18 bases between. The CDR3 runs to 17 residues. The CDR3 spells CASSQDRFIYKFYGYTF. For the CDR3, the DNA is TGTGCCAGCAGCCAAGACCGGTTCATCTACAAGTTCTATGGCTACACCTTC.

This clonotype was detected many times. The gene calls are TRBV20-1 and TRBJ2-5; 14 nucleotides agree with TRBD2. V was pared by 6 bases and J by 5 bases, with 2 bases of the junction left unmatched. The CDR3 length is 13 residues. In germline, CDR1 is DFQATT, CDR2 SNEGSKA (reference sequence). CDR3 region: CSAGTSGGETQYF. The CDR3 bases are TGCAGTGCAGGGACTAGCGGGGGTGAGACCCAGTACTTC.

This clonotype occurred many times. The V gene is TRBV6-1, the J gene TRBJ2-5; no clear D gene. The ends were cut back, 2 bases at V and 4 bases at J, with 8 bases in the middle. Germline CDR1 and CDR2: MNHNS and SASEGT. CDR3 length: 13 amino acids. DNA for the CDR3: TGTGCCAGCAGTGAAACCCTCCGAGAGACCCAGTACTTC. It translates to CASSETLRETQYF.